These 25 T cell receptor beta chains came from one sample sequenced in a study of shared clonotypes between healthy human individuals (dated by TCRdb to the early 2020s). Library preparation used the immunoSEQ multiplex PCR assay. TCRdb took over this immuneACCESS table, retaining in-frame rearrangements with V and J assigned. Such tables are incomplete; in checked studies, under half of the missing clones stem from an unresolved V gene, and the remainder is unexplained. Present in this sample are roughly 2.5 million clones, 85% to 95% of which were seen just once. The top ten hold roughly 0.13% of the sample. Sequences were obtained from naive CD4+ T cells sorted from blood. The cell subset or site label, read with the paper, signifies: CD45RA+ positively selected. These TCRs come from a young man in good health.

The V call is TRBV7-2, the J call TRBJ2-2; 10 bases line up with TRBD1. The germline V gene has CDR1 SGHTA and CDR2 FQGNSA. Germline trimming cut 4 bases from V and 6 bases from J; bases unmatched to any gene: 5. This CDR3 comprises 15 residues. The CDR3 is CASSSGTGDPGELFF. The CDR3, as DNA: TGTGCCAGCAGCTCCGGGACAGGGGATCCCGGGGAGCTGTTTTTT.

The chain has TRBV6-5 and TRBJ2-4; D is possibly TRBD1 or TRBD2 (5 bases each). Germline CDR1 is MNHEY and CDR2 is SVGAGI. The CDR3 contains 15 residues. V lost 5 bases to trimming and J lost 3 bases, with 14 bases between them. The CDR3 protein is CASSLSWGSKNIQYF. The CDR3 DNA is TGTGCCAGCAGTCTATCCTGGGGGAGCAAAAACATTCAGTACTTC.

CDR3 region: CASGPPGTRVYNEQFF. The CDR3 DNA is TGTGCTAGTGGTCCCCCGGGGACTAGGGTATACAATGAGCAGTTCTTC. The J gene is TRBJ2-1, the V gene TRBV12-5, with 8 nucleotides matching TRBD2. Unmatched junction bases numbered 10, after V lost 5 bases and J lost 4 bases. Germline V gene sequence: CDR1 LGHNT, CDR2 FRNRAP. The CDR3 is 16 amino acids.

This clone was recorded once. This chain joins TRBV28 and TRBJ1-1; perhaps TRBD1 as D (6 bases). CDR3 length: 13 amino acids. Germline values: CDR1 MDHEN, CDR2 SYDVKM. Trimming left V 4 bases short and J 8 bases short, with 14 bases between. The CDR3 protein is CASSYRENIEAFF. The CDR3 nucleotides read TGTGCCAGCAGTTACAGGGAGAATATCGAAGCTTTCTTT.

CDR3 bases: TGTGCCAGCAGCCCGACTAGTTTACCCCCCAATGAGCAGTTCTTC. Protein product: CASSPTSLPPNEQFF. V gene TRBV9 combines with J gene TRBJ2-1; TRBD2 is a possible D gene (6 bases). The CDR3 totals 15 residues. The germline V and J ends were trimmed by 4 bases and 6 bases, with 17 bases remaining between them. The V gene's germline CDR1 is SGDLS and CDR2 YYNGEE. Full variable domain (remainder filled in from reference TRBV9 and TRBJ2-1): DSGVTQTPKHLITATGQRVTLRCSPRSGDLSVYWYQQSLDQGLQFLIQYYNGEERAKGNILERFSAQQFPDLHSELNLSSLELGDSALYFCASSPTSLPPNEQFFGPGTRLTVL.

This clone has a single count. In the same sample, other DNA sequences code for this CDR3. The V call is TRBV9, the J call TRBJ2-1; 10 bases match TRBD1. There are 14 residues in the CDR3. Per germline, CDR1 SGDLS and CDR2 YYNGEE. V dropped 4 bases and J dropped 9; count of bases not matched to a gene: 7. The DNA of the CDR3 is TGTGCCAGCAGCCCCCGGACAGGGGGAGGTGAGCAGTTCTTC. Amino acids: CASSPRTGGGEQFF.

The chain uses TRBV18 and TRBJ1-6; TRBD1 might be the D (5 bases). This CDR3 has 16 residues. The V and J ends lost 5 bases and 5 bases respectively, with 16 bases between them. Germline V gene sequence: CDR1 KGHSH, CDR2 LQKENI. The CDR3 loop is CASSGGTSLDNSPLHF. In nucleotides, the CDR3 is TGTGCCAGCTCAGGGGGGACGTCGCTTGATAATTCACCCCTCCACTTT.

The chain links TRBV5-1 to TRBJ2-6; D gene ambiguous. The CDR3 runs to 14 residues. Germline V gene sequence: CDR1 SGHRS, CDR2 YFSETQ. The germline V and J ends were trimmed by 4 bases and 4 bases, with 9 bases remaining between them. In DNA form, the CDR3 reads TGCGCCAGCAGCGTGATCCCCGGGGCCAACGTCCTGACTTTC. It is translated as CASSVIPGANVLTF.

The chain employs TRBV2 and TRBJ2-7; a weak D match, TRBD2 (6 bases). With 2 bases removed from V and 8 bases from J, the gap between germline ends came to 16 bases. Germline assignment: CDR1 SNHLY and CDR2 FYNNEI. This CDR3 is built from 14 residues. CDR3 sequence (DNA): TGTGCCAGCAGTGAAATTCGGGAGTCTAGTAAGCAGTACTTC. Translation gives CASSEIRESSKQYF.

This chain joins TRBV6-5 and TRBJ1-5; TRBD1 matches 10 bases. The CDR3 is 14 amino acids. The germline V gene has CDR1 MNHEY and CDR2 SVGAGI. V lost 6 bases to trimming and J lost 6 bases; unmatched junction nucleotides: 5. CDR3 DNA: TGTGCCAGCAGCGGGACAGGGGCTCGTCAGCCCCAGCATTTT. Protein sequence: CASSGTGARQPQHF.

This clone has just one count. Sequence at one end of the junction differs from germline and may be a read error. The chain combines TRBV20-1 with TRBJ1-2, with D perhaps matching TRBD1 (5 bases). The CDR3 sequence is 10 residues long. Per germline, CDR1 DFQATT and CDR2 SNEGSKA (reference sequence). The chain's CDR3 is CSARSTAPIF. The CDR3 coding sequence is TGCAGTGCTAGGTCGACAGCCCCCATCTTC.

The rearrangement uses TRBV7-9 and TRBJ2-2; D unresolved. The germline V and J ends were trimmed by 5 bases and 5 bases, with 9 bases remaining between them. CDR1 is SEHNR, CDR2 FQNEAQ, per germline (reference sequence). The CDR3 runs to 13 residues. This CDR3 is CASSLPPTGELFF. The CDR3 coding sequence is TGTGCCAGCAGCCTACCTCCAACCGGGGAGCTGTTTTTT.

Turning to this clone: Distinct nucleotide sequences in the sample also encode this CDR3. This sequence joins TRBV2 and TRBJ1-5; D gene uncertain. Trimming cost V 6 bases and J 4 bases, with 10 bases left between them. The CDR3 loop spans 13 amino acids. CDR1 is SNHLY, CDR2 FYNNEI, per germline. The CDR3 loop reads CASRRTGNQPQHF. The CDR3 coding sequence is TGTGCCAGCAGGAGGACGGGTAATCAGCCCCAGCATTTT.

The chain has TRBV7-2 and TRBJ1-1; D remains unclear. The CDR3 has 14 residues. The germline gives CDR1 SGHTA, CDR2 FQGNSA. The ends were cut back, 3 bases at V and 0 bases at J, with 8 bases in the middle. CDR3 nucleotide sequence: TGTGCCAGCAGCTTTCAGAACATGAACACTGAAGCTTTCTTT. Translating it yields CASSFQNMNTEAFF.

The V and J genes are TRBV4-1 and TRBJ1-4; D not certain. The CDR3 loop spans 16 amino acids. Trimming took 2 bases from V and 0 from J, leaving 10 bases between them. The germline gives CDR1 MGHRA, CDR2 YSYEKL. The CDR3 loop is CASSQPGGPTNEKLFF. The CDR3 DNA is TGCGCCAGCAGCCAACCGGGAGGGCCAACTAATGAAAAACTGTTTTTT.

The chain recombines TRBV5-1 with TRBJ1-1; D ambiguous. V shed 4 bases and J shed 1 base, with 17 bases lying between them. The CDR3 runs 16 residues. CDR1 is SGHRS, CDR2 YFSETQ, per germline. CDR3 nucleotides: TGCGCCAGCAGCCCTCGGAGGGATAATTCGAACACTGAAGCTTTCTTT. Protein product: CASSPRRDNSNTEAFF.

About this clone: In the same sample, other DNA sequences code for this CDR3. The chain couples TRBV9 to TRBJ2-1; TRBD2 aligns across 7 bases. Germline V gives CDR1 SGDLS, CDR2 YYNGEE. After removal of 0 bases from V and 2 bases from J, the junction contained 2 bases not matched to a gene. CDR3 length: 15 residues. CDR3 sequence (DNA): TGTGCCAGCAGCGTAGGTCTAGCGGCCTACAATGAGCAGTTCTTC. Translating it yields CASSVGLAAYNEQFF.

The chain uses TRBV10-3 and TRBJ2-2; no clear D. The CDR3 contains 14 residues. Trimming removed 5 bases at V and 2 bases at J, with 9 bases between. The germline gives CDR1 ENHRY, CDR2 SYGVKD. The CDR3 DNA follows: TGTGCCATCAGTAGAGAAGGAAACACCGGGGAGCTGTTTTTT. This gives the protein CAISREGNTGELFF.

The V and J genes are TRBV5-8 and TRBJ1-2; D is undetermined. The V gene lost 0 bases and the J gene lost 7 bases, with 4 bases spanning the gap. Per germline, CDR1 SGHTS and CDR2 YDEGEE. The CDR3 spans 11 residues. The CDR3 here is CASSLEVGYTF. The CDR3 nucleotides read TGTGCCAGCAGCTTGGAGGTTGGCTACACCTTC.

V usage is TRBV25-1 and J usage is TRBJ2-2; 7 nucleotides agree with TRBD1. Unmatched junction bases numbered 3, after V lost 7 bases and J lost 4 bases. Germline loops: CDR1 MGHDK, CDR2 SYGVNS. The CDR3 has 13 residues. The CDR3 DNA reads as TGTGCCAGCAACACAGGGGCCACCGGGGAGCTGTTTTTT. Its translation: CASNTGATGELFF. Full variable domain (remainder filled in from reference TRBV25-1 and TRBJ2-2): EADIYQTPRYLVIGTGKKITLECSQTMGHDKMYWYQQDPGMELHLIHYSYGVNSTEKGDLSSESTVSRIRTEHFPLTLESARPSHTSQYLCASNTGATGELFFGEGSRLTVL.

In DNA, the CDR3 is TGTGCCAGCAGCACGGACGTCGCTTGGACTGAAGCTTTCTTT. This gives the protein CASSTDVAWTEAFF. The J gene is TRBJ1-1, the V gene TRBV5-6; D remains ambiguous. From germline, CDR1 is SGHDT and CDR2 YYEEEE. Trimming cost V 4 bases and J 5 bases, with 15 bases left between them. This CDR3 spans 14 amino acids.

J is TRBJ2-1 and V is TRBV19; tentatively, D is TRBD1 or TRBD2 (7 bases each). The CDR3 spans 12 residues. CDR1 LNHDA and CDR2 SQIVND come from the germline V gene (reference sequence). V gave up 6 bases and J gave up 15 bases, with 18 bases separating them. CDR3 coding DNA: TGTGCCAGTAGAGGGGGAGGGGGCCTCCCGTTCTTC. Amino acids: CASRGGGGLPFF.

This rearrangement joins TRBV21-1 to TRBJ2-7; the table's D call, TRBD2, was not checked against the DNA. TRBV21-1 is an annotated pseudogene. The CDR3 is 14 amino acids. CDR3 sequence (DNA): TGTGCCAGCAGCAATCAGGCGGGGGCGGGCGAGCAGTACTTC. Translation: CASSNQAGAGEQYF.

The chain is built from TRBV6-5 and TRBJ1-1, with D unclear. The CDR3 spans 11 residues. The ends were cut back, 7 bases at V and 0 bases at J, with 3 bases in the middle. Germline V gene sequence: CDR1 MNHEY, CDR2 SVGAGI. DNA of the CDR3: TGTGCCAGCAAGGTGAACACTGAAGCTTTCTTT. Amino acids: CASKVNTEAFF.

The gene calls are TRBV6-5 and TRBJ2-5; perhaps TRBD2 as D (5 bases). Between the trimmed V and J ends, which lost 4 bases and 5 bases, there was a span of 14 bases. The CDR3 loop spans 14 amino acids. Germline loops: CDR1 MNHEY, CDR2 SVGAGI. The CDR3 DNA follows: TGTGCCAGCAGTTCACAGCCCGGGGTGGAGACCCAGTACTTC. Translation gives CASSSQPGVETQYF.